This is a list of T cell receptor beta chains from one sample in a study of shared clonotypes between healthy human individuals. Sequencing used immunoSEQ multiplex PCR; TCRdb keeps in-frame clones, though not all of them. The sample carries about 1,500,000 clones, roughly 96% recorded once. Sequenced sample: naive CD4+ T cells sorted from blood. Receptors were obtained from a young man in good health. CDR3s include the opening cysteine and the closing phenylalanine or tryptophan. The order of the fields is V gene, clone size, J gene, D gene, CDR3 length, CDR3 DNA, CDR3 protein. D genes are given only for firm matches. The listing skips clone size in some rows; elsewhere it reads once, few, many or a size class.

v_gene: TRBV27
abundance: .
j_gene: TRBJ2-2
d_gene: TRBD1
len: 17
CDR3nt: TGTGCCAGCAGTTTATTCTCCGGGACAGGGCCAGCCGGGGAGCTGTTTTTT
CDR3aa: CASSLFSGTGPAGELFF

v_gene: TRBV9
abundance: .
j_gene: TRBJ2-1
d_gene: TRBD2
len: 15
CDR3nt: TGTGCCAGCAGCGTAGCGGCTAGCGGGAGGGATGAGCAGTTCTTC
CDR3aa: CASSVAASGRDEQFF

v_gene: TRBV29-1
abundance: .
j_gene: TRBJ2-4
d_gene: TRBD1
len: 14
CDR3nt: TGCAGCGGCTTTATGGGACAGGAGCAAAACATTCAGTACTTC
CDR3aa: CSGFMGQEQNIQYF

v_gene: TRBV18
abundance: .
j_gene: TRBJ2-3
d_gene: TRBD2
len: 16
CDR3nt: TGTGCCAGCTCGCAGAGGACTAGCGAACTCACAGATACGCAGTATTTT
CDR3aa: CASSQRTSELTDTQYF

v_gene: TRBV30
abundance: .
j_gene: TRBJ2-5
d_gene: TRBD1
len: 13
CDR3nt: TGTGCCTGGAGCCGACAGGGACAAGAGACCCAGTACTTC
CDR3aa: CAWSRQGQETQYF

v_gene: TRBV5-1
abundance: .
j_gene: TRBJ2-3
d_gene: .
len: 12
CDR3nt: TGCGCCAGCAGCTTGCAAGAAGATACGCAGTATTTT
CDR3aa: CASSLQEDTQYF

v_gene: TRBV5-8
abundance: .
j_gene: TRBJ1-1
d_gene: .
len: 13
CDR3nt: TGTGCCAGCAGCTGGCCGGGGAAAACTGAAGCTTTCTTT
CDR3aa: CASSWPGKTEAFF

v_gene: TRBV27
abundance: .
j_gene: TRBJ2-7
d_gene: .
len: 14
CDR3nt: TGTGCCAGCAGGGTAGGAGGGACCTCCTACGAGCAGTACTTC
CDR3aa: CASRVGGTSYEQYF

v_gene: TRBV29-1
abundance: .
j_gene: TRBJ2-3
d_gene: .
len: 14
CDR3nt: TGCAGCGTTGAAGATGGGCTAGTCACAGATACGCAGTATTTT
CDR3aa: CSVEDGLVTDTQYF

v_gene: TRBV15
abundance: .
j_gene: TRBJ2-7
d_gene: TRBD2
len: 23
CDR3nt: TGTGCCACCAGCGTCGTTATCGCTAGCGGGAGGGTCGGCCCTACTTTGGACTCCTACGAGCAGTACTTC
CDR3aa: CATSVVIASGRVGPTLDSYEQYF

v_gene: TRBV7-8
abundance: once
j_gene: TRBJ2-5
d_gene: .
len: 17
CDR3nt: TGTGCCAGCAACTTGCTGGGTTACAGAGAGGCACAAGAGACCCAGTACTTC
CDR3aa: CASNLLGYREAQETQYF

v_gene: TRBV14
abundance: .
j_gene: TRBJ2-1
d_gene: TRBD2
len: 20
CDR3nt: TGTGCCAGCAGCCAAGATTTTTTTTCGGGACTAGCGGGAGGGCCCGGTGAGCAGTTCTTC
CDR3aa: CASSQDFFSGLAGGPGEQFF

v_gene: TRBV28
abundance: .
j_gene: TRBJ1-2
d_gene: .
len: 13
CDR3nt: TGTGCCAGCCGGTCTGGGGTTTTCTATGGCTACACCTTC
CDR3aa: CASRSGVFYGYTF

v_gene: TRBV9
abundance: once
j_gene: TRBJ2-2
d_gene: TRBD1
len: 15
CDR3nt: TGTGCCAGCAGCGGCCAGGGGGCGATGTCAAGGGAGCTGTTTTTT
CDR3aa: CASSGQGAMSRELFF

v_gene: TRBV30
abundance: .
j_gene: TRBJ2-7
d_gene: TRBD2
len: 14
CDR3nt: TGTGCCTGGAGTCGAAATGGACTAGCCTACGAGCAGTACTTC
CDR3aa: CAWSRNGLAYEQYF

v_gene: TRBV6-5
abundance: once
j_gene: TRBJ2-7
d_gene: .
len: 14
CDR3nt: TGTGCCAGCAGTTACCGGGACAAGACCTACGAGCAGTACTTC
CDR3aa: CASSYRDKTYEQYF

v_gene: TRBV7-2
abundance: .
j_gene: TRBJ2-1
d_gene: .
len: 17
CDR3nt: TGTGCCAGCAGCTTAGTGGGTCGTGGCAGGGTATACAATGAGCAGTTCTTC
CDR3aa: CASSLVGRGRVYNEQFF

v_gene: TRBV5-6
abundance: .
j_gene: TRBJ1-1
d_gene: .
len: 13
CDR3nt: TGTGCCAGCAGCAACCGGGCCCAGGGGGAAGCTTTCTTT
CDR3aa: CASSNRAQGEAFF

v_gene: TRBV7-9
abundance: .
j_gene: TRBJ2-7
d_gene: TRBD2
len: 17
CDR3nt: TGTGCCAGCAGCTCCCCCCCGGGGCTAGCGGGTATGAACGAGCAGTACTTC
CDR3aa: CASSSPPGLAGMNEQYF

v_gene: TRBV7-3
abundance: .
j_gene: TRBJ2-7
d_gene: .
len: 14
CDR3nt: TGTGCCAGCAGCTTAGGCAGGAACTCCTACGAGCAGTACTTC
CDR3aa: CASSLGRNSYEQYF

v_gene: TRBV5-1
abundance: .
j_gene: TRBJ2-7
d_gene: .
len: 18
CDR3nt: TGCGCCAGCAGCTTGAATTGGGCTCTAGCAGCCCCGCATTACGAGCAGTACTTC
CDR3aa: CASSLNWALAAPHYEQYF

v_gene: TRBV10-2
abundance: .
j_gene: TRBJ2-3
d_gene: TRBD2
len: 15
CDR3nt: TGCGCCAGCAGATCGGGACTAGCGGGAGCAGATACGCAGTATTTT
CDR3aa: CASRSGLAGADTQYF

v_gene: TRBV5-4
abundance: .
j_gene: TRBJ1-3
d_gene: TRBD1
len: 14
CDR3nt: TGTGCCAGCAGCGCAGGGGGGACTGGAAACACCATATATTTT
CDR3aa: CASSAGGTGNTIYF

v_gene: TRBV5-1
abundance: .
j_gene: TRBJ2-7
d_gene: .
len: 15
CDR3nt: TGCGCCAGCAGCCCGGGGGGCGGGAGTTTGTACGAGCAGTACTTC
CDR3aa: CASSPGGGSLYEQYF

v_gene: TRBV7-9
abundance: .
j_gene: TRBJ2-7
d_gene: .
len: 13
CDR3nt: TGTGCCAGCAGCCGTAGTGTTTCCTACGAGCAGTACTTC
CDR3aa: CASSRSVSYEQYF

v_gene: TRBV5-1
abundance: .
j_gene: TRBJ1-2
d_gene: .
len: 13
CDR3nt: TGCGCCAGCAGCTTGAGCGGACAGTCGTCTTACACCTTC
CDR3aa: CASSLSGQSSYTF

v_gene: TRBV7-2
abundance: .
j_gene: TRBJ2-7
d_gene: TRBD1
len: 13
CDR3nt: TGTGCCAGCAGAAATACAGGGGTCTACGAGCAGTACTTC
CDR3aa: CASRNTGVYEQYF

v_gene: TRBV4-2
abundance: once
j_gene: TRBJ2-1
d_gene: TRBD2
len: 15
CDR3nt: TGTGCCAGCAGCCCTAGGGGACTAGCGGACAATGAGCAGTTCTTC
CDR3aa: CASSPRGLADNEQFF

v_gene: TRBV12-1
abundance: .
j_gene: TRBJ2-1
d_gene: .
len: 19
CDR3nt: TGTGCCAGCAGCTTTGCAGGACTAGCGGGAGTCCCTGTGGAGAATGAGCAGTTCTTC
CDR3aa: CASSFAGLAGVPVENEQFF

v_gene: TRBV27
abundance: .
j_gene: TRBJ1-2
d_gene: TRBD1
len: 16
CDR3nt: TGTGCCAGCAGTAAGCAGACAGGGGGTGGAATCTATGGCTACACCTTC
CDR3aa: CASSKQTGGGIYGYTF

v_gene: TRBV28
abundance: .
j_gene: TRBJ2-7
d_gene: .
len: 12
CDR3nt: TGTGCCAGCAGTGACCTCACCTACGAGCAGTACTTC
CDR3aa: CASSDLTYEQYF

v_gene: TRBV5-5
abundance: .
j_gene: TRBJ2-1
d_gene: .
len: 15
CDR3nt: TGTGCCAGCAGCTTGGGGGCTGACTCCTACAATGAGCAGTTCTTC
CDR3aa: CASSLGADSYNEQFF

v_gene: TRBV1
abundance: .
j_gene: TRBJ1-2
d_gene: .
len: 12
CDR3nt: TGCACCAGCAGCAGGGGGACGCGGGGCTACACCTTC
CDR3aa: CTSSRGTRGYTF

v_gene: TRBV5-1
abundance: .
j_gene: TRBJ2-7
d_gene: .
len: 16
CDR3nt: TGCGCCAGCAGCTTACTAGGGGCTCCCTCCTCCTACGAGCAGTACTTC
CDR3aa: CASSLLGAPSSYEQYF

v_gene: TRBV7-3
abundance: .
j_gene: TRBJ2-1
d_gene: TRBD2
len: 16
CDR3nt: TGTGCCAGCAGCCCTCGAGGTAGCGGGGGTTACAATGAGCAGTTCTTC
CDR3aa: CASSPRGSGGYNEQFF

v_gene: TRBV7-6
abundance: .
j_gene: TRBJ2-1
d_gene: TRBD2
len: 17
CDR3nt: TGTGCCAGCAGCTTATCCCACCTAGCGGGTCCCTACAATGAGCAGTTCTTC
CDR3aa: CASSLSHLAGPYNEQFF

v_gene: TRBV28
abundance: .
j_gene: TRBJ2-2
d_gene: .
len: 14
CDR3nt: TGTGCCAGCAACCCTAGTTCGAACACCGGGGAGCTGTTTTTT
CDR3aa: CASNPSSNTGELFF

v_gene: TRBV15
abundance: .
j_gene: TRBJ2-1
d_gene: .
len: 15
CDR3nt: TGTGCCACCAGCAACCGGAAGAGCTCCTACAATGAGCAGTTCTTC
CDR3aa: CATSNRKSSYNEQFF

v_gene: TRBV7-2
abundance: .
j_gene: TRBJ2-7
d_gene: TRBD2
len: 17
CDR3nt: TGTGCCAGCAGCTTAGTGGTTGGCGGGAGACTCACCTACGAGCAGTACTTC
CDR3aa: CASSLVVGGRLTYEQYF

v_gene: TRBV11-3
abundance: .
j_gene: TRBJ2-2
d_gene: .
len: 15
CDR3nt: TGTGCCAGCAGCTTAGCGGCAGGTCTCACCGGGGAGCTGTTTTTT
CDR3aa: CASSLAAGLTGELFF

v_gene: TRBV28
abundance: .
j_gene: TRBJ2-7
d_gene: .
len: 11
CDR3nt: TGTGCCAGCAGCGTAGCCTACGAGCAGTACTTC
CDR3aa: CASSVAYEQYF

v_gene: TRBV29-1
abundance: .
j_gene: TRBJ2-7
d_gene: TRBD1
len: 14
CDR3nt: TGCAGCGTCGGCCACGGGACAGGGTCCTACGAGCAGTACTTC
CDR3aa: CSVGHGTGSYEQYF

v_gene: TRBV6-1
abundance: .
j_gene: TRBJ1-5
d_gene: .
len: 16
CDR3nt: TGTGCCAGCAGTGAAGCTTCCGGGGCGGGCAATCAGCCCCAGCATTTT
CDR3aa: CASSEASGAGNQPQHF